The 3 T cell receptor beta chains listed next were all sequenced from one sample in a study of blood T cell repertoires in COVID-19. Method: immunoSEQ multiplex PCR; TCRdb's copy keeps in-frame clones and lacks some. The top ten clones hold 35% to 55% of a sample with about 43,000 clones, over 80% of them seen once. Sample: peripheral blood. The receptors here all came from a woman of 80 years or more with acute or convalescent COVID-19.

The chain uses TRBV5-1 and TRBJ2-1; 9 bases fit TRBD1. CDR3 length: 16 residues. With V trimmed by 5 bases and J by 8 bases, 14 bases remained unmatched. Germline-derived CDR1 and CDR2 are SGHRS and YFSETQ. The CDR3 here is CASSPTVGQGSDEQFF. The CDR3 coding sequence is TGCGCCAGCAGTCCAACCGTAGGACAGGGGTCCGATGAGCAGTTCTTC.

The chain couples TRBV6-2 or TRBV6-3 to TRBJ1-5, with D unresolved. V lost 5 bases, J lost 8 bases, and 16 bases lay in between. Germline assignment: CDR1 MNHEY and CDR2 SVGEGT. This CDR3 is 14 amino acids long. This chain's CDR3 is CASSAPGGFEPQHF. In DNA form, the CDR3 reads TGTGCCAGCAGTGCCCCGGGAGGTTTTGAGCCCCAGCATTTT.

V usage is TRBV3-1 (or the pseudogene TRBV3-2) and J usage is TRBJ2-2; 7 bases are a match to TRBD1. Germline-derived CDR1 and CDR2 are LGHDT and YNNKEL (reference sequence). Trimming cost V 0 bases and J 2 bases; bases outside gene matches: 6. The CDR3 is 17 residues long. Written as DNA, the CDR3 is TGTGCCAGCAGCCAAGATCCAGGGGGATTAAACACCGGGGAGCTGTTTTTT. Its translation is CASSQDPGGLNTGELFF.